Below are 6 T cell receptor beta chains sequenced from a single sample in a study of patients and donors after allogeneic stem cell transplantation. TCRdb itself ran the RT-PCR reads through MiXCR, one entry per CDR3 protein. The repertoire holds roughly 190,000 distinct CDR3 sequences, around two fifths seen once, with around 35% in the top ten. Sequenced sample: blood, either unsorted or a sorted T cell fraction (not recorded which). The receptor set was obtained from a human donor who was either an allogeneic HSCT recipient or a stem cell or donor lymphocyte infusion donor (not recorded which). It is not recorded whose cells these are; they may come from a transplant donor.

Only a few counts were recorded for this clonotype. The chain joins TRBV6-8 to TRBJ1-5, with D tentatively TRBD1 (5 bases). The CDR3 contains 15 residues. V dropped 0 bases and J dropped 6 bases, with 12 bases sitting between them. Looked up from germline, CDR1 is MNHGY and CDR2 is SAAAGT. CDR3 bases: TGTGCCAGCAGTTACTCGCGCAGGGTCGGTCAGCCCCAGCATTTT. Protein: CASSYSRRVGQPQHF.

This chain links TRBV9 with TRBJ1-3; no definite D call. There are 16 residues in the CDR3. Germline V lookup: CDR1 SGDLS, CDR2 YYNGEE. Trimming removed 3 bases from V and 0 bases from J, with 13 bases in between. CDR3 nucleotides: TGTGCCAGCAGCGAGAGCGGATTATTCTCTGGAAACACCATATATTTT. As protein: CASSESGLFSGNTIYF.

This clonotype turned up a few times. V gene TRBV20-1 combines with J gene TRBJ2-1; D is perhaps TRBD2 (5 bases). V lost 2 bases, J lost 7 bases, and 9 bases lay in between. The CDR3 sequence is 12 residues long. Germline V gene lookup returns CDR1 DFQATT and CDR2 SNEGSKA (reference sequence). CDR3 sequence: CSARRGGNEQFF. In nucleotides, the CDR3 is TGCAGTGCTAGACGGGGTGGGAATGAGCAGTTCTTC.

V is TRBV5-6 and J is TRBJ2-1; weak D call: TRBD2 (5 bases). Germline values: CDR1 SGHDT, CDR2 YYEEEE. Trimming took off 4 bases at V and 7 bases at J, with 18 bases between the two ends. The length of the CDR3 is 15 residues. The CDR3 loop reads CASSPLGGRDNEQFF. The CDR3 nucleotides are TGTGCCAGCAGCCCACTAGGAGGTAGGGATAATGAGCAGTTCTTC.

The chain is built from TRBV7-8 and TRBJ2-7, with D hard to call. V lost 7 bases, J lost 3 bases, and 4 bases lay in between. The V gene's germline CDR1 is SGHVS and CDR2 FQNEAQ. The CDR3 covers 10 residues. In nucleotides, the CDR3 is TGTGCCAGCAACTACTACGAGCAGTACTTC. Translation: CASNYYEQYF.

V gene TRBV11-2 combines with J gene TRBJ2-3; D tentatively reads TRBD1 or TRBD2 (5 bases each). Germline V lookup: CDR1 SGHAT, CDR2 FQNNGV. V was pared by 5 bases and J by 1 base, with 16 bases between. The CDR3 is made up of 16 amino acids. The CDR3 coding sequence is TGTGCCAGCAGCCCCCGGGGCGTTCTAGGCACAGATACGCAGTATTTT. It translates to CASSPRGVLGTDTQYF.